This T cell receptor beta chain is drawn from a study of T cells in Graves' hyperthyroidism and ophthalmopathy. Exclusion followed for patients with uncontrolled infection, other autoimmune disease, pregnancy or lactation. Thyroid ultrasound, orbital computed tomography, clinical symptoms, and serum thyroxine and TRAb underpinned diagnoses. The TCR beta CDR3 regions underwent amplification using RNA transcripts as the source. A set of HTBI primers served as the primers for a first-round RT-PCR of the TCR CDR3. TCRdb passed the multiplex PCR reads through MiXCR, listing each CDR3 protein once. The table has roughly 110,000 distinct CDR3 sequences, about a sixth seen once. Trimming took off 8 bases at V and 0 bases at J, with 8 bases between the two ends. CDR1 SGHDN and CDR2 FVKESK come from the germline V gene. The CDR3 loop spans 13 amino acids. Of note for this clonotype: This may arise from a read error, as a much more abundant clone is one base away.

The specimen sequenced was blood. The J gene is TRBJ1-3, the V gene TRBV14; D remains unclear. This receptor was identified in a woman aged 45-59 years with Graves' hyperthyroidism. The CDR3: CASGISSGNTIYF. The CDR3 DNA sequence: TGTGCCAGCGGCATATCCTCTGGAAACACCATATATTTT.